One T cell receptor beta chain is described in this entry. The data were taken from a study of control samples from healthy donors and cancer patients. Per the germline V gene, CDR1 is MNHEY and CDR2 is SVGEGT. The CDR3 runs to 14 residues. Unmatched junction bases numbered 6, after V lost 5 bases and J lost 4 bases. Data came from immunoSEQ multiplex PCR; TCRdb stores just in-frame clones and leaves some out. The sample has approximately 150,000 clones; 70% to 90% are singletons. Sequenced input: blood. The rearrangement joins TRBV6-2 or TRBV6-3 to TRBJ2-3; 7 nucleotides agree with TRBD1. The sequence was obtained from a man in his late teens or twenties in good health. The CDR3 reads CASSDRTGPDTQYF. The CDR3 region has the DNA TGTGCCAGCAGTGACAGGACAGGACCAGATACGCAGTATTTT.